These 31 T cell receptor beta chains were sequenced from one sample in a study of T cells in Graves' hyperthyroidism and ophthalmopathy. Regions amplified from RNA transcripts were the TCR beta CDR3 regions. First-round RT-PCR of the TCR CDR3 relied on the HTBI primer set. MiXCR was run by TCRdb on the multiplex PCR reads, yielding one entry per CDR3 protein. The data show around 300,000 distinct CDR3 sequences, roughly an eighth seen once. The sequenced sample consisted of blood. The source of these receptors is a woman aged 40 to 50 with Graves' hyperthyroidism.

This clonotype was detected many times. This chain links TRBV27 with TRBJ1-5; 11 bases align to TRBD1. Germline loops: CDR1 MNHEY, CDR2 SMNVEV (reference sequence). V was pared by 6 bases and J by 6 bases, with 10 bases of the junction left unmatched. CDR3 size: 16 residues. CDR3 sequence: CASSHSSGTGGQPQHF. The CDR3 DNA reads TGTGCCAGCAGCCACTCCTCCGGGACAGGGGGTCAGCCCCAGCATTTT.

The table lists this clonotype with many counts. The rearrangement links TRBV11-2 to TRBJ2-7, with 7 bases fitting TRBD2. CDR1 and CDR2 from the germline V gene are SGHAT and FQNNGV. V shed 2 bases and J 5 bases; nucleotides not matched to a gene: 6. The CDR3 loop spans 14 amino acids. CDR3: CASSLRRELDEQYF. The CDR3 DNA reads as TGTGCCAGCAGCTTAAGGCGGGAGCTCGACGAGCAGTACTTC.

Regarding this clonotype: This clone may be a read error of a much larger clone one base away. The rearrangement links TRBV20-1 to TRBJ2-5; maybe TRBD1 (6 bases). The germline V and J ends were trimmed by 0 bases and 6 bases, with 17 bases remaining between them. In germline, CDR1 is DFQATT, CDR2 SNEGSKA (reference sequence). The CDR3 sequence is 15 residues long. For the CDR3, the DNA is TGCAGTGCTAGAGATCTCCAAGGGGGTGCGCAGACCCAGTACTTC. Amino acid sequence: CSARDLQGGAQTQYF.

This clonotype turned up a few times. The CDR3 DNA follows: TGTGCCAGCAGCACCATCCCACGGCCTAGCTCCTACAATGAGCAGTTCTTC. Its translation: CASSTIPRPSSYNEQFF. The chain uses TRBV6-1 and TRBJ2-1; D remains ambiguous. The ends were cut back, 6 bases at V and 0 bases at J, with 18 bases in the middle. This CDR3 comprises 17 residues. The germline CDR1 and CDR2 sequences are MNHNS and SASEGT.

This chain links TRBV6-2 or TRBV6-3 with TRBJ2-1; tentative D call: TRBD2 (5 bases). Trimming removed 5 bases at V and 4 bases at J, with 6 bases between. Germline V gene lookup returns CDR1 MNHEY and CDR2 SVGEGT. CDR3 length: 12 amino acids. This CDR3 reads CASSTGYNEQFF. CDR3 nucleotides: TGTGCCAGCAGTACGGGGTACAATGAGCAGTTCTTC.

This chain links TRBV6-2 or TRBV6-3 with TRBJ2-3; D gene uncertain. The CDR3 is 16 amino acids. V lost 10 bases to trimming and J lost 5 bases, with 25 bases between them. The germline CDR1 and CDR2 sequences are MNHEY and SVGEGT. This CDR3 is CATLRTEIIVGDTQYF. For the CDR3, the DNA is TGTGCCACCCTAAGGACGGAGATAATAGTAGGAGATACGCAGTATTTT.

In its sample, this clonotype was seen many times. The chain links TRBV11-2 to TRBJ2-5, with TRBD2 matching over 10 bases. Trimming cost V 0 bases and J 4 bases; bases outside gene matches: 2. This CDR3 region has 15 residues. The V gene's germline CDR1 is SGHAT and CDR2 FQNNGV. CDR3 region: CASSLELAGVETQYF. For the CDR3, the DNA is TGTGCCAGCAGCTTAGAGCTAGCGGGAGTAGAGACCCAGTACTTC.

This clonotype was counted ten times or more. This sequence joins TRBV20-1 and TRBJ2-5, with TRBD1 identical over 8 bases. The germline CDR1 and CDR2 sequences are DFQATT and SNEGSKA (reference sequence). Trimming at V came to 1 base and at J to 0 bases, leaving 1 base not matched to a gene. The CDR3 runs to 14 residues. In DNA, the CDR3 is TGCAGTGCTAGAGGGGACAGGAACCAAGAGACCCAGTACTTC. Protein: CSARGDRNQETQYF.

V gene TRBV5-1 combines with J gene TRBJ2-3; TRBD2 might be the D (6 bases). CDR1 SGHRS and CDR2 YFSETQ come from the germline V gene. V lost 6 bases and J 2 bases, leaving 10 bases between the germline ends. The CDR3 totals 13 residues. CDR3 DNA sequence: TGCGCCAGCAATGGCGGGGCCACAGATACGCAGTATTTT. Its translation: CASNGGATDTQYF. The full variable domain, with the rest looked up from reference TRBV5-1 and TRBJ2-3, is KAGVTQTPRYLIKTRGQQVTLSCSPISGHRSVSWYQQTPGQGLQFLFEYFSETQRNKGNFPGRFSGRQFSNSRSEMNVSTLELGDSALYLCASNGGATDTQYFGPGTRLTVL.

This clonotype appeared many times. The chain carries TRBV28 and TRBJ1-1; D unclear. This CDR3 spans 9 amino acids. Trimming pared 10 bases from V and 11 bases from J, leaving 11 bases between. The germline gives CDR1 MDHEN, CDR2 SYDVKM. Here the CDR3 DNA reads TGTGCCACACACGACGGGGCTTTCTTT. It translates to CATHDGAFF.

This clonotype showed up just a few times. V is TRBV25-1 and J is TRBJ2-7; 11 bases match TRBD2. The CDR3 runs to 15 residues. Germline lookup yields CDR1 MGHDK and CDR2 SYGVNS. The V gene end was trimmed by 7 bases and the J gene end by 0 bases; junction bases not matched to a gene: 5. DNA of the CDR3: TGTGCCAGCAACTTAGCGGGAGGGCTCTCCTACGAGCAGTACTTC. Protein product: CASNLAGGLSYEQYF.

The chain is built from TRBV6-1 and TRBJ2-7; the D gene is possibly TRBD1 (6 bases). The V end lost 2 bases, the J end lost 3 bases, and 14 bases lay between the germline ends. This CDR3 is built from 15 residues. CDR1 and CDR2 (germline): MNHNS, SASEGT. The CDR3 bases are TGTGCCAGCAGTGAAATGGACGGCAGGGGCTACGAGCAGTACTTC. Amino acid sequence: CASSEMDGRGYEQYF.

This chain connects TRBV18 to TRBJ2-2; TRBD1 might be the D (5 bases). CDR1 and CDR2 (germline): KGHSH, LQKENI. The CDR3 length is 15 residues. With 1 base removed from V and 5 bases from J, the gap between germline ends came to 11 bases. CDR3 in amino acids: CASSPLAGNTGELFF. In DNA form, the CDR3 reads TGTGCCAGCTCACCACTGGCAGGGAATACCGGGGAGCTGTTTTTT.

A few counts support this clonotype. The V call is TRBV20-1, the J call TRBJ1-3; D gene ambiguous. This CDR3 spans 16 amino acids. The germline V and J ends were trimmed by 2 bases and 2 bases, with 16 bases remaining between them. Germline CDR1 DFQATT, CDR2 SNEGSKA (reference sequence). The CDR3 DNA follows: TGCAGTGCTAGACTGGACGGACTTCACGCTGGAAACACCATATATTTT. Translating gives CSARLDGLHAGNTIYF.

A few counts support this clonotype. J is TRBJ2-2 and V is TRBV2; 10 bases agree with TRBD2. CDR1 SNHLY and CDR2 FYNNEI come from the germline V gene. The trim removed 7 bases at V and 7 bases at J, leaving 6 bases unmatched. There are 14 residues in the CDR3. The CDR3 nucleotides read TGTGCCAGCAAGAATAGCGGGAGGTTCGGGGAGCTGTTTTTT. This sequence encodes CASKNSGRFGELFF.

The rearrangement joins TRBV5-6 to TRBJ2-1; TRBD2 aligns across 9 bases. V trimming: 3 bases; J trimming: 15 bases; junction bases outside the gene matches: 16. The CDR3 is 15 amino acids. The germline CDR1 and CDR2 sequences are SGHDT and YYEEEE. CDR3 protein: CASSSLTSGSFSGFF. DNA of the CDR3: TGTGCCAGCAGCTCGCTGACTAGCGGCAGCTTCTCGGGGTTCTTC. The full variable domain, its missing parts supplied by reference TRBV5-6 and TRBJ2-1, is DAGVTQSPTHLIKTRGQQVTLRCSPKSGHDTVSWYQQALGQGPQFIFQYYEEEERQRGNFPDRFSGHQFPNYSSELNVNALLLGDSALYLCASSSLTSGSFSGFFGPGTRLTVL.

This chain uses TRBV20-1 with TRBJ2-2; the match to TRBD1 covers 8 bases. The CDR3 sequence is 16 residues long. The trim removed 2 bases at V and 4 bases at J, leaving 9 bases unmatched. The germline V gene has CDR1 DFQATT and CDR2 SNEGSKA (reference sequence). The CDR3 is CSARLPPGQATGELFF. The CDR3 bases are TGCAGTGCTAGACTTCCGCCGGGACAGGCCACCGGGGAGCTGTTTTTT.

This chain links TRBV7-3 with TRBJ1-2, with a weak D call TRBD1 (6 bases). This CDR3 has 13 residues. V was cut by 2 bases and J by 8 bases, with 12 bases left in between. The V gene's germline CDR1 is SGHTA and CDR2 FQGTGA. The CDR3 protein is CASSLQGGSGYTF. Here the CDR3 DNA reads TGTGCCAGCAGCTTACAAGGGGGAAGCGGCTACACCTTC.

This clonotype was picked up a small number of times. J is TRBJ2-4 and V is TRBV12-3 or TRBV12-4; TRBD1 matches at 8 bases. V lost 6 bases, J lost 0 bases, and 4 bases stayed unmatched. The CDR3 has 15 residues. Written as DNA, the CDR3 is TGTGCCAGCAGCCGGGGACAGGTAGCCAAAAACATTCAGTACTTC. Translated: CASSRGQVAKNIQYF.

This clonotype showed up many times. The V call is TRBV2, the J call TRBJ2-5, with unresolved D. CDR1 is SNHLY and CDR2 is FYNNEI in the germline V gene. The CDR3 spans 10 residues. V was cut by 1 base and J by 9 bases, with 3 bases left in between. The DNA of the CDR3 is TGTGCCAGCAGTGAAGGGGCCCAGTACTTC. This translates into CASSEGAQYF.

There are many counts of this clonotype. The genes are TRBV28 and TRBJ2-1; 10 bases match TRBD1. The germline CDR1 and CDR2 sequences are MDHEN and SYDVKM. The CDR3 length is 15 residues. Trimming took 6 bases from V and 2 from J; bases not matched to a gene: 4. The CDR3 loop reads CASSKTGGAYNEQFF. DNA of the CDR3: TGTGCCAGCAGCAAGACAGGGGGCGCCTACAATGAGCAGTTCTTC.

This clonotype was seen ten or more times. The chain is built from TRBV12-3 or TRBV12-4 and TRBJ2-3, with D possibly called TRBD1 or TRBD2 (5 bases each). The CDR3 extends over 16 amino acids. The V and J ends lost 4 bases and 0 bases respectively, with 14 bases between them. CDR3 nucleotide sequence: TGTGCCAGCAGTTCGCTGGGACCCCCTAGCACAGATACGCAGTATTTT. This codes for CASSSLGPPSTDTQYF.

This clonotype was counted ten times or more. The chain combines TRBV11-2 with TRBJ2-5; 8 bases match TRBD2. The CDR3 extends over 18 amino acids. Trimming cost V 2 bases and J 9 bases; bases outside gene matches: 20. CDR1 and CDR2 from the germline V gene are SGHAT and FQNNGV. CDR3 nucleotide sequence: TGTGCCAGCAGCTTAAATCCGCCAGGAGGCGGGAGGACCCCCTCCCAGTACTTC. This gives the protein CASSLNPPGGGRTPSQYF.

This clonotype has only a few counts. V gene TRBV20-1 combines with J gene TRBJ2-1; D is ambiguous. V was trimmed by 0 bases and J by 2 bases, leaving 11 bases between them. CDR3 length: 15 residues. Germline loops: CDR1 DFQATT, CDR2 SNEGSKA (reference sequence). CDR3: CSARDLRSPYNEQFF. The CDR3 nucleotides read TGCAGTGCTAGAGACCTGCGGAGCCCCTACAATGAGCAGTTCTTC.

This clonotype was observed a handful of times. This rearrangement joins TRBV27 to TRBJ2-1; TRBD2 might be the D (6 bases). Germline V gives CDR1 MNHEY, CDR2 SMNVEV (reference sequence). The length of the CDR3 is 15 residues. V was shortened by 5 bases and J by 3 bases, with 14 bases between the two germline ends. CDR3 residues: CASSTTSNSYNEQFF. The CDR3 DNA is TGTGCCAGCAGTACCACTAGCAATAGCTACAATGAGCAGTTCTTC.

The rearrangement links TRBV28 to TRBJ2-3, with 9 bases lining up with TRBD2. Germline V gene lookup returns CDR1 MDHEN and CDR2 SYDVKM. With V trimmed by 3 bases and J by 2 bases, 6 bases remained unmatched. The CDR3 is made up of 16 amino acids. This chain's CDR3 is CASSFYSGSYTDTQYF. The CDR3, as DNA: TGTGCCAGCAGTTTTTATAGCGGGAGCTACACAGATACGCAGTATTTT.

This clonotype was observed a handful of times. Mismatch with germline at one junction end may stem from a read error. V is TRBV7-7 and J is TRBJ2-2; 8 nucleotides agree with TRBD1. This CDR3 spans 14 amino acids. Germline assignment: CDR1 SSHAT and CDR2 FNYEAQ (reference sequence). CDR3 coding DNA: TGTGCTAGCAGCCTAGCGACAGGGGCCGGGGAGCTGTTTTTT. Its translation: CASSLATGAGELFF.

This clonotype was observed many times. The chain joins TRBV18 to TRBJ2-1, with D perhaps assigned TRBD1 or TRBD2 (5 bases each). The CDR3 loop spans 16 amino acids. Germline CDR1 reads KGHSH; CDR2 reads LQKENI. The germline V and J ends were trimmed by 0 bases and 9 bases, with 18 bases remaining between them. CDR3 region: CASSPPRDPGTAEQFF. The CDR3 coding sequence is TGTGCCAGCTCACCACCGAGAGATCCGGGGACGGCTGAGCAGTTCTTC.

This clonotype was seen ten or more times. The chain combines TRBV6-5 with TRBJ2-5, with D maybe TRBD1 (6 bases). Germline assignment: CDR1 MNHEY and CDR2 SVGAGI. V dropped 0 bases and J dropped 4 bases, with 12 bases sitting between them. CDR3 length equals 15 residues. In DNA, the CDR3 is TGTGCCAGCAGTTACTCGTCAGGGGAAAGAGAGACCCAGTACTTC. Its translation: CASSYSSGERETQYF.

This clonotype has at least ten counts. V usage is TRBV18 and J usage is TRBJ1-6, with a tentative D call TRBD1 (5 bases). CDR1 and CDR2 from the germline V gene are KGHSH and LQKENI. V was cut by 3 bases and J by 8 bases, with 8 bases left in between. The CDR3 contains 13 residues. The CDR3 nucleotides are TGTGCCAGCTCACCCGGAGGGGATTCACCCCTCCACTTT. Protein product: CASSPGGDSPLHF.

This clonotype showed up many times. V is TRBV2 and J is TRBJ2-3; TRBD2 matches 11 bases. The CDR3 loop spans 15 amino acids. Germline-derived CDR1 and CDR2 are SNHLY and FYNNEI. J was trimmed by 0 bases and V by 7 bases; bases with no gene match: 3. The CDR3 loop reads CASKGTSGSTDTQYF. In DNA, the CDR3 is TGTGCCAGCAAAGGGACTAGCGGAAGCACAGATACGCAGTATTTT.